The rows below give T cell receptor beta chains drawn from one sample of a study of T cells expressing NK-cell markers. TCRdb re-called the 5' RACE reads and catalogs CDR3 proteins one per entry, DNA excluded. Its table records hundreds of thousands of distinct CDR3 sequences. The sequencing sample was made of blood T cells: a sorted CD56 or NKG2C T cell subset, CD4+ or CD8+ T cells, or bulk PBMC T cells (not recorded which). The receptors were sampled from a man aged 18-70 years in good health. CDR3s include the opening cysteine and the closing phenylalanine or tryptophan.

v_call: TRBV20-1; j_call: TRBJ2-4; cdr3_aa: CSARDFGPGTQYF
v_call: TRBV5-1; j_call: TRBJ1-5; cdr3_aa: CASSQTGDPNQPQHF
v_call: TRBV18; j_call: TRBJ2-3; cdr3_aa: CASSTRLGQGAFGGTDTQYF
v_call: TRBV7-2; j_call: TRBJ1-1; cdr3_aa: CASSFTGWAEAFF
v_call: TRBV2; j_call: TRBJ1-2; cdr3_aa: CASSDRGLSYGYTF
v_call: TRBV6-6; j_call: TRBJ2-7; cdr3_aa: CAATGDLSYEQYF
v_call: TRBV18; j_call: TRBJ1-5; cdr3_aa: CASSQAGVSEPQHF
v_call: TRBV7-9; j_call: TRBJ1-2; cdr3_aa: CASSLGGTVRYGYTF
v_call: TRBV7-9; j_call: TRBJ1-5; cdr3_aa: CASSFGTGDEHF
v_call: TRBV12-3/TRBV12-4; j_call: TRBJ1-1; cdr3_aa: CASSGGQILSAEAFF
v_call: TRBV18; j_call: TRBJ2-5; cdr3_aa: CASSPFTGPLQETQYF
v_call: TRBV19; j_call: TRBJ1-1; cdr3_aa: CASTDGGFEAFF
v_call: TRBV28; j_call: TRBJ2-3; cdr3_aa: CASSLWGDTQYF
v_call: TRBV7-2; j_call: TRBJ1-5; cdr3_aa: CASSFPPQPQHF
v_call: TRBV7-9; j_call: TRBJ2-7; cdr3_aa: CASSLASGHTYEQYF
v_call: TRBV6-6; j_call: TRBJ2-5; cdr3_aa: CASSSGTARTQYF
v_call: TRBV7-2; j_call: TRBJ1-5; cdr3_aa: CASSLLARGSLQPQHF
v_call: TRBV11-2; j_call: TRBJ1-2; cdr3_aa: CASSLDLREVGGYTF
v_call: TRBV4-2; j_call: TRBJ1-2; cdr3_aa: CASSPSGPYRVTNYGYTF
v_call: TRBV5-1; j_call: TRBJ2-5; cdr3_aa: CASSLVLGAGETQYF
v_call: TRBV5-1; j_call: TRBJ2-7; cdr3_aa: CASSPGGLAAYEQYF
v_call: TRBV5-1; j_call: TRBJ1-2; cdr3_aa: CASSLPGARYGYTF
v_call: TRBV6-2/TRBV6-3; j_call: TRBJ1-1; cdr3_aa: CASSPQQGAGTTEAFF
v_call: TRBV5-1; j_call: TRBJ2-7; cdr3_aa: CASSFFYRDDEQYF
v_call: TRBV5-1; j_call: TRBJ2-5; cdr3_aa: CASSLEPSGGAETQYF
v_call: TRBV6-2/TRBV6-3; j_call: TRBJ2-1; cdr3_aa: CASSYYRGDEQFF
v_call: TRBV5-1; j_call: TRBJ2-5; cdr3_aa: CASSQDPYQETQYF
v_call: TRBV5-1; j_call: TRBJ2-1; cdr3_aa: CASSLSGSGGYNEQFF
v_call: TRBV3-1; j_call: TRBJ1-4; cdr3_aa: CASSQDTRQGAGEKLFF
v_call: TRBV6-6; j_call: TRBJ1-5; cdr3_aa: CASRTGSNQPQHF
v_call: TRBV2; j_call: TRBJ1-1; cdr3_aa: CASRREQNTEAFF
v_call: TRBV5-1; j_call: TRBJ1-5; cdr3_aa: CASSLDGSGHQPQHF
v_call: TRBV3-1; j_call: TRBJ2-6; cdr3_aa: CASSTPGLVGANVLTF
v_call: TRBV11-2; j_call: TRBJ1-2; cdr3_aa: CASVPPPGALVGPNYGYTF
v_call: TRBV5-1; j_call: TRBJ2-3; cdr3_aa: CASSFPPDKGTDTQYF
v_call: TRBV3-1; j_call: TRBJ2-3; cdr3_aa: CASSQGGRSIYTQYF
v_call: TRBV5-1; j_call: TRBJ2-7; cdr3_aa: CASSLGSSKTYEQYF
v_call: TRBV19; j_call: TRBJ2-1; cdr3_aa: CASSRRERGAVNNEQFF
v_call: TRBV27; j_call: TRBJ2-4; cdr3_aa: CASSPPLGHLAKNIQYF
v_call: TRBV5-5; j_call: TRBJ2-1; cdr3_aa: CASSLRYNEQFF
v_call: TRBV14; j_call: TRBJ2-1; cdr3_aa: CASSNPGGSQQFF
v_call: TRBV7-9; j_call: TRBJ1-5; cdr3_aa: CASSAQGENQPQHF
v_call: TRBV29-1; j_call: TRBJ2-5; cdr3_aa: CSNEPGQGAYQETQYF